These 22 T cell receptor beta chains originate from one sample sequenced in a study of cytomegalovirus exposure and HLA in healthy donors. Profiling relied on immunoSEQ multiplex PCR, and the TCRdb table lists in-frame clones only, not all of them. The data show over 200,000 clones, 70% to 90% seen once. The sample consisted of PBMCs. These TCRs come from a woman aged 18-29 years in good health and CMV-seronegative.

This clone was seen just once. The rearrangement joins TRBV7-6 to TRBJ2-7, with 11 bases fitting TRBD1. Per germline, CDR1 SGHVS and CDR2 FNYEAQ. CDR3 length: 14 amino acids. The ends lost 5 bases at V and 4 bases at J; junction bases unmatched: 4. DNA for the CDR3: TGTGCCAGCAGCGGACAGGGGGCGACTTACGAGCAGTACTTC. Amino acids: CASSGQGATYEQYF.

The chain combines TRBV9 with TRBJ1-2; possibly TRBD1 for D (5 bases). V shed 3 bases and J shed 0 bases, with 18 bases lying between them. The CDR3 consists of 17 residues. Per germline, CDR1 SGDLS and CDR2 YYNGEE. The CDR3 reads CASSDQGRGPANYGYTF. The CDR3 coding sequence is TGTGCCAGCAGCGACCAGGGAAGGGGCCCAGCTAACTATGGCTACACCTTC.

The rearrangement links TRBV5-4 to TRBJ2-2, with D perhaps matching TRBD2 (5 bases). This CDR3 is built from 16 residues. CDR1 and CDR2 from the germline V gene are SGHNT and YYREEE (reference sequence). V lost 4 bases and J 4 bases, leaving 17 bases between the germline ends. CDR3 DNA: TGTGCCAGCAGCGACGGGCGGGTAGTAGGCACCGGGGAGCTGTTTTTT. The encoded protein is CASSDGRVVGTGELFF.

The rearrangement uses TRBV4-1 and TRBJ1-1; D is possibly TRBD1 (5 bases). Germline values: CDR1 MGHRA, CDR2 YSYEKL. There are 15 residues in the CDR3. The V end was cut by 0 bases, the J end by 6 bases, with 14 bases between. The CDR3, as DNA: TGCGCCAGCAGCCAAGATCAAAGGGGATGGTCTGAAGCTTTCTTT. Protein sequence: CASSQDQRGWSEAFF.

This clone was observed a few times. The CDR3 protein is CATQAELYNEQFF. The CDR3 bases are TGTGCCACACAGGCGGAACTATACAATGAGCAGTTCTTC. The V call is TRBV19, the J call TRBJ2-1; the D gene is possibly TRBD1 (5 bases). Germline-derived CDR1 and CDR2 are LNHDA and SQIVND (reference sequence). Trimming pared 10 bases from V and 4 bases from J, leaving 14 bases between. CDR3 length: 13 residues. The variable domain in full, completed from reference TRBV19 and TRBJ2-1, reads DGGITQSPKYLFRKEGQNVTLSCEQNLNHDAMYWYRQDPGQGLRLIYYSQIVNDFQKGDIAEGYSVSREKKESFPLTVTSAQKNPTAFYLCATQAELYNEQFFGPGTRLTVL.

This clone showed up just once. Other DNA sequences in the sample encode the same CDR3. CDR3 loop: CASSYGSGGIYEQYF. The DNA of the CDR3 is TGTGCCAGCAGTTATGGTTCAGGGGGCATCTACGAGCAGTACTTC. The gene calls are TRBV6-5 and TRBJ2-7; 8 nucleotides line up with TRBD1. This CDR3 is 15 amino acids long. With 3 bases clipped from V and 3 bases from J, the junction kept 7 bases outside the gene matches. CDR1 and CDR2 from the germline V gene are MNHEY and SVGAGI.

The chain uses TRBV4-2 and TRBJ2-1; a weak D match, TRBD1 (6 bases). CDR1 LGHNA and CDR2 YNFKEQ come from the germline V gene. The ends were cut back, 0 bases at V and 4 bases at J, with 10 bases in the middle. CDR3 size: 15 residues. The CDR3 sequence: CASSQEQGPYNEQFF. The CDR3 DNA sequence: TGTGCCAGCAGCCAAGAACAGGGACCGTACAATGAGCAGTTCTTC.

This rearrangement joins TRBV9 to TRBJ2-7; 7 bases are shared with TRBD1. The CDR3 covers 15 residues. V was pared by 0 bases and J by 3 bases, with 6 bases of the junction left unmatched. Germline loops: CDR1 SGDLS, CDR2 YYNGEE. The CDR3 DNA sequence: TGTGCCAGCAGCGTAGGGGGGACAGAAAACTACGAGCAGTACTTC. It is translated as CASSVGGTENYEQYF.

The CDR3 is CASSPQTSGVNEQFF. The CDR3 bases are TGCGCCAGCAGCCCCCAGACTAGCGGGGTCAATGAGCAGTTCTTC. V and J are TRBV5-1 and TRBJ2-1, with 11 bases fitting TRBD2. The CDR3 totals 15 residues. The trim removed 4 bases at V and 6 bases at J, leaving 6 bases unmatched. The V gene's germline CDR1 is SGHRS and CDR2 YFSETQ.

J is TRBJ1-2 and V is TRBV4-1, with D possibly being TRBD1 (5 bases). This CDR3 has 14 residues. Trimming removed 0 bases from V and 3 bases from J, with 8 bases in between. Looked up from germline, CDR1 is MGHRA and CDR2 is YSYEKL. CDR3 DNA sequence: TGCGCCAGCAGCCAAGAAGGGGCATACTATGGCTACACCTTC. Translating it yields CASSQEGAYYGYTF.

The chain couples TRBV29-1 to TRBJ2-7; 8 bases fit TRBD2. The V gene's germline CDR1 is SQVTM and CDR2 ANQGSEA. With V trimmed by 2 bases and J by 6 bases, 6 bases remained unmatched. CDR3 length equals 13 residues. CDR3: CSVEPAGAFEQYF. CDR3 sequence (DNA): TGCAGCGTTGAACCAGCGGGAGCTTTCGAGCAGTACTTC.

The CDR3 nucleotides are TGTGCCAGCAGCCCGGCTAGCGTGAGCACAGATACGCAGTATTTT. Translated, it gives CASSPASVSTDTQYF. This chain links TRBV28 with TRBJ2-3, with TRBD2 as a possible D gene (6 bases). Germline V gene lookup returns CDR1 MDHEN and CDR2 SYDVKM. Trimming removed 6 bases at V and 0 bases at J, with 13 bases between. The CDR3 loop spans 15 amino acids.

This chain joins TRBV7-6 and TRBJ1-2, with D unclear. Per germline, CDR1 SGHVS and CDR2 FNYEAQ. The CDR3 has 14 amino acids. Trimming removed 6 bases from V and 7 bases from J, with 18 bases in between. As DNA, the CDR3 is TGTGCCAGCAGTTTGACTGCGACCGCCGGTGGCTACACCTTC. It yields the protein CASSLTATAGGYTF.

V is TRBV2 and J is TRBJ2-5; possibly TRBD1 for D (6 bases). V dropped 5 bases and J dropped 7 bases, with 17 bases sitting between them. This CDR3 is built from 14 residues. Germline lookup yields CDR1 SNHLY and CDR2 FYNNEI. CDR3 sequence (DNA): TGTGCCAGCAGTAACGACAGGTCGCAGGGGACCCAGTACTTC. It specifies CASSNDRSQGTQYF.

The rearrangement uses TRBV5-6 and TRBJ1-2; 7 positions match TRBD1. Germline values: CDR1 SGHDT, CDR2 YYEEEE. The CDR3 consists of 14 residues. With V trimmed by 2 bases and J by 0 bases, 1 base remained unmatched. CDR3 in amino acids: CASSLGTANYGYTF. DNA of the CDR3: TGTGCCAGCAGCTTAGGGACAGCTAACTATGGCTACACCTTC.

The rearrangement joins TRBV29-1 to TRBJ1-4; D is unresolved. V dropped 4 bases and J dropped 5 bases, with 11 bases sitting between them. The CDR3 has 13 residues. CDR1 and CDR2 (germline): SQVTM, ANQGSEA. This CDR3 reads CSVVGVGNEKLFF. In DNA, the CDR3 is TGCAGCGTTGTGGGAGTGGGAAATGAAAAACTGTTTTTT. Full variable domain (outside the CDR3, taken from reference TRBV29-1 and TRBJ1-4): SAVISQKPSRDICQRGTSLTIQCQVDSQVTMMFWYRQQPGQSLTLIATANQGSEATYESGFVIDKFPISRPNLTFSTLTVSNMSPEDSSIYLCSVVGVGNEKLFFGSGTQLSVL.

This rearrangement joins TRBV6-5 to TRBJ1-2, with D tentatively TRBD1 (6 bases). V lost 6 bases, J lost 8 bases, and 16 bases lay in between. From germline, CDR1 is MNHEY and CDR2 SVGAGI. This CDR3 has 13 residues. The CDR3 is CASRDSRMAGYTF. CDR3 in DNA: TGTGCCAGCAGGGACAGTAGGATGGCGGGCTACACCTTC.

The chain recombines TRBV2 with TRBJ2-1; TRBD2 agrees at 9 bases. The CDR3 covers 16 residues. The V and J ends lost 0 bases and 9 bases, in that order; junction bases with no gene match: 9. The V gene's germline CDR1 is SNHLY and CDR2 FYNNEI. CDR3 bases: TGTGCCAGCAGTGAAGCGCGGGTAGCGGGAGTCAGTGAGCAGTTCTTC. This translates into CASSEARVAGVSEQFF.

V is TRBV7-6 and J is TRBJ2-2, with a tentative D call TRBD1 (6 bases). Germline V gives CDR1 SGHVS, CDR2 FNYEAQ. This CDR3 region has 15 residues. With 1 base removed from V and 6 bases from J, the gap between germline ends came to 12 bases. The CDR3 spells CASSLGAGGSGELFF. CDR3 coding DNA: TGTGCCAGCAGCTTAGGAGCTGGGGGCTCCGGGGAGCTGTTTTTT.

The gene calls are TRBV7-6 and TRBJ2-5; 9 nucleotides match TRBD2. The CDR3 is made up of 14 amino acids. Trimming at V came to 3 bases and at J to 5 bases, leaving 4 bases not matched to a gene. CDR1 is SGHVS and CDR2 is FNYEAQ in the germline V gene. CDR3: CASSFSGSGETQYF. CDR3 coding DNA: TGTGCCAGCAGCTTTAGCGGGAGTGGCGAGACCCAGTACTTC.

V is TRBV19 and J is TRBJ1-5; D is unresolved. Trimming cost V 8 bases and J 6 bases, with 17 bases left between them. This CDR3 contains 14 residues. The germline gives CDR1 LNHDA, CDR2 SQIVND (reference sequence). CDR3 amino acids: CASGDHTRSQPQHF. Here the CDR3 DNA reads TGTGCCAGTGGTGATCATACCCGGAGTCAGCCCCAGCATTTT. Full variable domain (rest looked up from reference TRBV19 and TRBJ1-5): DGGITQSPKYLFRKEGQNVTLSCEQNLNHDAMYWYRQDPGQGLRLIYYSQIVNDFQKGDIAEGYSVSREKKESFPLTVTSAQKNPTAFYLCASGDHTRSQPQHFGDGTRLSIL.

The chain employs TRBV10-3 and TRBJ1-5; 7 bases align to TRBD1. Germline V CDR1 and CDR2: ENHRY, SYGVKD. This CDR3 is built from 14 residues. Trimming removed 8 bases from V and 7 bases from J; junction bases left unmatched: 11. CDR3 sequence reads: CAIGPGQRGQPQHF. CDR3 in DNA: TGTGCCATCGGTCCGGGACAGAGAGGCCAGCCCCAGCATTTT.